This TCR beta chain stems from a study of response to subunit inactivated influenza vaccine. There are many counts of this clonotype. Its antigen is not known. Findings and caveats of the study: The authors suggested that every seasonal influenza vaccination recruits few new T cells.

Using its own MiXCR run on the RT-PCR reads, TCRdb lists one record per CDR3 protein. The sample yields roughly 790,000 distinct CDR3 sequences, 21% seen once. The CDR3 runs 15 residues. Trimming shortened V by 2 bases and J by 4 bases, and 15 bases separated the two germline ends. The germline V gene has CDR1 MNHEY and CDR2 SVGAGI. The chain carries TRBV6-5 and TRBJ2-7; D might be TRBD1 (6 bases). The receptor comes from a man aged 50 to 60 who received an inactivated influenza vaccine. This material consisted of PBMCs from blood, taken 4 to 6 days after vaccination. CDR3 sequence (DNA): TGTGCCAGCAGTTACGGCCCAGGGGAAAGGTACGAGCAGTACTTC. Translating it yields CASSYGPGERYEQYF.